What follows are 13 T cell receptor beta chains derived from one specimen sequenced in a study of blood T cell repertoires in COVID-19. Only in-frame clones appear in the TCRdb table, and some are missing; sequencing was by immunoSEQ multiplex PCR. The sample consists of about 300,000 clones, 80% to 90% of them appearing once. The specimen was peripheral blood. Receptors originate from a woman in her forties who had recovered from COVID-19.

This rearrangement joins TRBV2 to TRBJ2-1; weak D call: TRBD2 (6 bases). Germline loops: CDR1 SNHLY, CDR2 FYNNEI. Between the trimmed V and J ends, which lost 7 bases and 0 bases, there was a span of 13 bases. This CDR3 is built from 15 residues. CDR3 sequence reads: CASTDSGYSYNEQFF. The CDR3 bases are TGTGCCAGCACCGATAGCGGCTACTCCTACAATGAGCAGTTCTTC.

This clone was counted only a few times. The chain has TRBV7-8 and TRBJ2-7, with a possible D match to TRBD1 (6 bases). Germline loops: CDR1 SGHVS, CDR2 FQNEAQ. The CDR3 is made up of 17 amino acids. Trimming left V 5 bases short and J 3 bases short, with 23 bases between. The CDR3 nucleotides read TGTGCCAGCAGCCCTCTTCTGGTTCAGGGGAAGAACTACGAGCAGTACTTC. Amino acid sequence: CASSPLLVQGKNYEQYF.

V usage is TRBV5-1 and J usage is TRBJ1-2; perhaps TRBD1 as D (6 bases). The CDR3 spans 14 residues. The V end lost 4 bases, the J end lost 8 bases, and 18 bases lay between the germline ends. Germline assignment: CDR1 SGHRS and CDR2 YFSETQ. In DNA form, the CDR3 reads TGCGCCAGCAGCCAAACACAGGGAAATCGCGGCTACACCTTC. The encoded protein is CASSQTQGNRGYTF.

The chain employs TRBV10-3 and TRBJ2-1; 16 positions agree with TRBD2. V shed 2 bases, J shed 5 bases, and the junction held 6 bases outside the gene matches. Germline V gene data show CDR1 as ENHRY and CDR2 as SYGVKD. The CDR3 loop spans 18 amino acids. The CDR3 sequence: CAISEPGLAGGYHNEQFF. In DNA form, the CDR3 reads TGTGCCATCAGTGAGCCGGGACTAGCGGGGGGGTATCACAATGAGCAGTTCTTC.

The chain is built from TRBV9 and TRBJ1-6; D remains ambiguous. Per germline, CDR1 SGDLS and CDR2 YYNGEE. V shed 1 base and J shed 6 bases, with 17 bases lying between them. The CDR3 extends over 17 amino acids. CDR3 sequence reads: CASSVRVLPTPNSPLHF. The CDR3 DNA is TGTGCCAGCAGCGTACGGGTGCTCCCCACCCCTAATTCACCCCTCCACTTT.

This clone appeared once. The V and J genes are TRBV7-9 and TRBJ2-3; D is ambiguous. V gave up 2 bases and J gave up 1 base, with 16 bases separating them. The V gene's germline CDR1 is SEHNR and CDR2 FQNEAQ (reference sequence). The length of the CDR3 is 17 residues. The CDR3 region is CASSLTPPVPGTDTQYF. Here the CDR3 DNA reads TGTGCCAGCAGCTTAACCCCCCCGGTCCCGGGCACAGATACGCAGTATTTT.

The chain joins TRBV2 to TRBJ1-1; a possible D gene is TRBD1 (5 bases). V was pared by 6 bases and J by 0 bases, with 11 bases between. This CDR3 has 14 residues. Germline-derived CDR1 and CDR2 are SNHLY and FYNNEI. The chain's CDR3 is CASRLRALNTEAFF. The CDR3 nucleotides are TGTGCCAGCAGACTCAGGGCCTTGAACACTGAAGCTTTCTTT. The full variable domain, rest sourced from reference TRBV2 and TRBJ1-1, is EPEVTQTPSHQVTQMGQEVILRCVPISNHLYFYWYRQILGQKVEFLVSFYNNEISEKSEIFDDQFSVERPDGSNFTLKIRSTKLEDSAMYFCASRLRALNTEAFFGQGTRLTVV.

This chain connects TRBV9 to TRBJ2-7, with a tentative D call TRBD2 (6 bases). The CDR3 totals 17 residues. V lost 0 bases to trimming and J lost 1 base, with 17 bases between them. Per the germline V gene, CDR1 is SGDLS and CDR2 is YYNGEE. DNA of the CDR3: TGTGCCAGCAGCGTAGCTACGGGCGGGACCAGGTCCTACGAGCAGTACTTC. Translated: CASSVATGGTRSYEQYF. The full variable domain, rest sourced from reference TRBV9 and TRBJ2-7, is DSGVTQTPKHLITATGQRVTLRCSPRSGDLSVYWYQQSLDQGLQFLIQYYNGEERAKGNILERFSAQQFPDLHSELNLSSLELGDSALYFCASSVATGGTRSYEQYFGPGTRLTVT.

The V and J genes are TRBV6-2 or TRBV6-3 and TRBJ2-2; D unclear. V was shortened by 6 bases and J by 7 bases, with 12 bases between the two germline ends. There are 13 residues in the CDR3. Per the germline V gene, CDR1 is MNHEY and CDR2 is SVGEGT. CDR3 protein: CASSPKAGGELFF. The CDR3 bases are TGTGCCAGCAGCCCTAAAGCTGGCGGGGAGCTGTTTTTT.

The chain uses TRBV4-1 and TRBJ1-3; tentative D call: TRBD1 (5 bases). This CDR3 region has 19 residues. Germline CDR1 reads MGHRA; CDR2 reads YSYEKL. V was clipped by 0 bases and J by 3 bases, with 21 bases between them. CDR3 DNA: TGCGCCAGCAGCCAAGATAGGAGGGGCTCTGGACACCTTGGAAACACCATATATTTT. This encodes CASSQDRRGSGHLGNTIYF.

The chain has TRBV9 and TRBJ2-3; 7 bases align to TRBD1. Germline loops: CDR1 SGDLS, CDR2 YYNGEE. The CDR3 covers 16 residues. The junction had 10 bases not matched to a gene; V was cut back by 4 bases and J by 2 bases. The CDR3 sequence: CASSLPPGQPTDTQYF. CDR3 DNA: TGTGCCAGCAGCCTACCCCCGGGACAGCCCACAGATACGCAGTATTTT. Drawing the rest from reference TRBV9 and TRBJ2-3, the complete variable domain is DSGVTQTPKHLITATGQRVTLRCSPRSGDLSVYWYQQSLDQGLQFLIQYYNGEERAKGNILERFSAQQFPDLHSELNLSSLELGDSALYFCASSLPPGQPTDTQYFGPGTRLTVL.

The V call is TRBV3-1 (or the pseudogene TRBV3-2), the J call TRBJ2-7, with TRBD2 matching over 9 bases. There are 16 residues in the CDR3. With 1 base clipped from V and 1 base from J, the junction kept 5 bases outside the gene matches. CDR1 LGHDT and CDR2 YNNKEL come from the germline V gene (reference sequence). In nucleotides, the CDR3 is TGTGCCAGCAGCCAAGGATGGCGGGGGGGATCCTACGAGCAGTACTTC. Protein: CASSQGWRGGSYEQYF.

Ten or more counts support this clone. V and J are TRBV2 and TRBJ2-1; 10 nucleotides align to TRBD2. The CDR3 sequence is 15 residues long. V shed 6 bases, J shed 4 bases, and the junction held 6 bases outside the gene matches. Germline CDR1 and CDR2: SNHLY and FYNNEI. The CDR3 nucleotides are TGTGCCAGCAGGGAAACTAGCGGGGCATACAATGAGCAGTTCTTC. Amino acids: CASRETSGAYNEQFF.